Here is one T cell receptor beta chain with its context. No antigen is known for it. Base qualities are not at hand, and no much larger clone is one base apart. This specimen belongs to a study of T cell responses to AZD1222 COVID-19 vaccine (dated by TCRdb to 2020 to 2022). The study in broad terms: TCR sequencing covered more than 230 trial participants: some 210 given two doses of AZD1222 and approximately 25 given two doses of MenACWY control vaccine. Enrollment into the trials was organized by age into subgroups of 18-55, 56-69 and 70-plus years, and those subgroups contained approximately 160, 26 and 62 TCR-sequenced participants, respectively. On the study overall, not on this receptor specifically: After two AZD1222 doses, spike-specific TCR breadth and depth were significantly higher than at day 0 and than in MenACWY recipients. In the small 56-69-year group, the increase in depth fell short of significance, most likely because of low power. Conclusions about previously exposed vaccinees were limited because only six AZD1222 recipients were SARS-CoV-2 seropositive at baseline. CD4 TCRs associated with the vaccine covered the entire spike protein, and the dominant responses were in regions 160-218 and 743-854. Nearly half of unique spike-specific TCRs reportedly recognized epitopes outside regions mutated in the B.1.351 and B.1.1.7 variants. Because no samples from the day 14 peak response were available, repertoires could be characterized only after the peak T cell response. Most participants were white British and females outnumbered males, and the authors suggested that clonal diversity may have been underestimated.

The time point label, read with the paper, signifies: about 28 days (+/-7) after the second vaccine dose. AZD1222 recipients given second doses at about 4 weeks or at about 12 weeks were pooled, since spike-specific TCR depth and breadth were not found to differ between the two schedules. Vaccinee samples came from UK trials COV001 and COV002, including a single-blind randomized controlled phase 2/3 trial of AZD1222 (ChAdOx1 nCoV-19) in healthy adults. For TCRbeta chain sequencing, PBMC samples from trial participants were taken at day 0 and at day 28 after the second dose. The CDR3 regions of human TCRbeta chains were subjected to immunosequencing. The source study handled its data this way. TCRs in the repertoires were matched against a reference library of SARS-CoV-2-specific TCRs that had been generated with the MIRA antigen-specificity platform. Breadth was defined as the fraction of unique TCRs that were SARS-CoV-2-associated, and depth was defined as the fraction of total T cells that were SARS-CoV-2-associated. Each spike-specific TCR was assigned to its reactive spike region and to a CD4 or CD8 class using the MIRA data. Log10-transformed breadth and depth values were compared by one-way ANOVA with Sidak's multiple comparisons tests. The source is immuneACCESS, and TCRdb retained only in-frame sequences with V and J called. Part of the clones is not carried over; for the studies checked, unresolved V genes explain less than half of this, and the remainder is unexplained. D and trimming come from the DNA, and the V and J calls and clone size come from that table. This sample gives roughly 140,000 clones in total; more than 75% of them show up just once. The ten biggest clones cover over 3% of the sample.

From cysteine to phenylalanine, the CDR3 is 14 amino acids long. The only DNA kept is the CDR3, 42 bases in frame from the first base. CDR1 and CDR2 are drawn from the germline V gene (reference sequence): LGHDT, YNNKEL. Trimming at the junction amounts to 4 bases on V and 5 bases on J, and the germline ends lie 14 bases apart. The TCR originated in an adult who received the AZD1222 COVID-19 vaccine. The source material was peripheral blood, sampled 28 days after the second AZD1222 dose. The chain employs TRBV3-1 (or the pseudogene TRBV3-2) and TRBJ1-1, and possibly TRBD1, on 5 matching bases. The DNA sequence is TGTGCCAGCAGCCCCGTCTGGCAGGGAACTGAAGCTTTCTTT. Translated, this gives CASSPVWQGTEAFF.